The 28 T cell receptor beta chains presented below share a single source sample, sequenced in a study of T cells in Graves' hyperthyroidism and ophthalmopathy. From RNA transcripts, TCR beta CDR3 regions were amplified. The study used the HTBI primer set for a first-round RT-PCR of the TCR CDR3. TCRdb re-called the multiplex PCR reads through MiXCR, storing one row per CDR3 protein. The sample shows about 300,000 distinct CDR3 sequences, around 19% of them seen only once. The sequencing input was blood. Receptor source: a middle-aged man with Graves' ophthalmopathy.

The V gene is TRBV12-3 or TRBV12-4, the J gene TRBJ2-7; TRBD2 matches 7 bases. The V and J ends lost 6 bases and 7 bases, in that order; junction bases with no gene match: 12. The CDR3 totals 14 residues. CDR3 bases: TGTGCCAGCAGCCCCTCCGGGAGGACATTGGAGCAGTACTTC. Protein sequence: CASSPSGRTLEQYF.

This clonotype was found many times. The V gene is TRBV7-3, the J gene TRBJ1-1, with a tentative D call TRBD1 (5 bases). Germline V gene lookup returns CDR1 SGHTA and CDR2 FQGTGA. The CDR3 runs to 14 residues. V gave up 4 bases and J gave up 0 bases, with 9 bases separating them. The CDR3 nucleotides read TGTGCCAGCAGCTCCTCGGGGCTGAACACTGAAGCTTTCTTT. It specifies CASSSSGLNTEAFF.

This clonotype was observed at least ten times. J is TRBJ1-1 and V is TRBV28, with 11 bases matching TRBD1. This CDR3 contains 16 residues. The ends lost 6 bases at V and 0 bases at J; junction bases unmatched: 6. Germline assignment: CDR1 MDHEN and CDR2 SYDVKM. CDR3: CASSLGTGGMNTEAFF. Written as DNA, the CDR3 is TGTGCCAGCAGCTTAGGGACAGGGGGAATGAACACTGAAGCTTTCTTT.

This clonotype was observed a single time. This could be a read error, since a much larger clone is one nucleotide away. This rearrangement joins TRBV20-1 to TRBJ1-6; no definite D call. V lost 6 bases to trimming and J lost 7 bases, with 13 bases between them. This CDR3 spans 13 amino acids. Per the germline V gene, CDR1 is DFQATT and CDR2 is SNEGSKA (reference sequence). The CDR3 coding sequence is TGCAGTGCCCGGACGTATCCGAATTCACCCCTCCACTTT. Its translation: CSARTYPNSPLHF.

The CDR3 spells CASSPQSGRAYEQYF. The DNA of the CDR3 is TGTGCCAGCAGCCCCCAGAGCGGGAGGGCCTACGAGCAGTACTTC. The rearrangement links TRBV5-6 to TRBJ2-7; 10 bases align to TRBD2. The germline CDR1 and CDR2 sequences are SGHDT and YYEEEE. V was pared by 4 bases and J by 2 bases, with 6 bases of the junction left unmatched. CDR3 length: 15 amino acids.

The chain is built from TRBV5-1 and TRBJ2-6; D not resolved. Between the trimmed V and J ends, which lost 2 bases and 3 bases, there was a span of 6 bases. The CDR3 spans 14 residues. Germline CDR1 is SGHRS and CDR2 is YFSETQ. CDR3 sequence: CASSFGGGANVLTF. The CDR3 DNA reads as TGCGCCAGCAGCTTTGGTGGTGGGGCCAACGTCCTGACTTTC.

This sequence joins TRBV7-3 and TRBJ2-3; 12 bases line up with TRBD2. The CDR3 runs to 14 residues. J lost 7 bases, V lost 6 bases, and 5 bases had no gene match. Germline CDR1 and CDR2: SGHTA and FQGTGA. The CDR3 loop is CASSLAGGGNTQYF. DNA for the CDR3: TGTGCCAGCAGTCTAGCGGGAGGGGGAAATACGCAGTATTTT.

CDR3 bases: TGTGCCAGCAGCGCTACAGGGGGGCCGGACACCATATATTTT. This encodes CASSATGGPDTIYF. The chain employs TRBV7-3 and TRBJ1-3; 8 bases are shared with TRBD1. Trimming took 5 bases from V and 8 from J; bases not matched to a gene: 8. The CDR3 is 14 amino acids. The germline gives CDR1 SGHTA, CDR2 FQGTGA. Looking up the rest from reference TRBV7-3 and TRBJ1-3 gives the full variable domain: GAGVSQTPSNKVTEKGKYVELRCDPISGHTALYWYRQSLGQGPEFLIYFQGTGAADDSGLPNDRFFAVRPEGSVSTLKIQRTERGDSAVYLCASSATGGPDTIYFGEGSWLTVV.

The V call is TRBV28, the J call TRBJ2-7; TRBD1 aligns across 8 bases. The length of the CDR3 is 14 residues. With 7 bases clipped from V and 1 base from J, the junction kept 6 bases outside the gene matches. CDR1 is MDHEN, CDR2 SYDVKM, per germline. CDR3 DNA sequence: TGTGCCAGCATTTCGACAGGGGCGTCCTACGAGCAGTACTTC. Amino acids: CASISTGASYEQYF.

This clonotype was recorded a few times. The chain links TRBV27 to TRBJ2-3; D is possibly TRBD2 (6 bases). The CDR3 sequence is 17 residues long. With 4 bases removed from V and 4 bases from J, the gap between germline ends came to 21 bases. Germline V gene sequence: CDR1 MNHEY, CDR2 SMNVEV (reference sequence). The CDR3 loop is CASSSPPDGSSPDTQYF. As DNA, the CDR3 is TGTGCCAGCAGTTCCCCCCCCGACGGGAGTAGCCCAGATACGCAGTATTTT.

This chain connects TRBV6-1 to TRBJ1-5; tentative D call: TRBD1 (5 bases). Looked up from germline, CDR1 is MNHNS and CDR2 is SASEGT. The CDR3 has 15 residues. The V end was cut by 7 bases, the J end by 0 bases, with 13 bases between. The CDR3 here is CASIRDPFSNQPQHF. CDR3 nucleotide sequence: TGTGCCAGCATTCGGGACCCCTTTAGCAATCAGCCCCAGCATTTT.

The rearrangement links TRBV18 to TRBJ2-3; D gene ambiguous. The germline V and J ends were trimmed by 1 base and 6 bases, with 8 bases remaining between them. The CDR3 spans 13 residues. Germline V gene data show CDR1 as KGHSH and CDR2 as LQKENI. The CDR3 DNA follows: TGTGCCAGCTCACCACGGCCCTTGGATACGCAGTATTTT. This encodes CASSPRPLDTQYF. Filled out from reference TRBV18 and TRBJ2-3, the complete variable domain reads NAGVMQNPRHLVRRRGQEARLRCSPMKGHSHVYWYRQLPEEGLKFMVYLQKENIIDESGMPKERFSAEFPKEGPSILRIQQVVRGDSAAYFCASSPRPLDTQYFGPGTRLTVL.

This clonotype has only a few counts. This rearrangement joins TRBV4-1 to TRBJ1-5; 9 positions agree with TRBD1. The CDR3 is made up of 16 amino acids. Germline V lookup: CDR1 MGHRA, CDR2 YSYEKL. V lost 7 bases to trimming and J lost 7 bases; unmatched junction nucleotides: 14. In DNA, the CDR3 is TGCGCCAGCAAGTACACTGAGGGACAGGGTGGACAGCCCCAGCATTTT. It is translated as CASKYTEGQGGQPQHF.

This clonotype was seen just once. This chain connects TRBV3-1 to TRBJ2-1; D might be TRBD1 (6 bases). The CDR3 sequence is 13 residues long. CDR1 is LGHDT and CDR2 is YNNKEL in the germline V gene (reference sequence). Deletions cut 4 bases from V and 8 bases from J, with 12 bases between. CDR3 sequence: CASSLEQGHEQFF. CDR3 DNA: TGTGCCAGCAGCCTGGAACAGGGCCATGAGCAGTTCTTC.

This clonotype was counted ten times or more. The chain uses TRBV6-1 and TRBJ2-7, with a tentative D call TRBD2 (6 bases). The CDR3 is made up of 13 amino acids. V was cut by 6 bases and J by 3 bases, with 12 bases left in between. Germline V gives CDR1 MNHNS, CDR2 SASEGT. The CDR3 bases are TGTGCCAGCAGAAGGGGAGGCCGCTACGAGCAGTACTTC. Translation: CASRRGGRYEQYF.

CDR3 in DNA: TGTGCCAGCAGTTTAGCGGGAGGGGTTGGGCAGCCCCAGCATTTT. It codes for CASSLAGGVGQPQHF. The gene calls are TRBV12-3 or TRBV12-4 and TRBJ1-5; a weak D match, TRBD1 (5 bases). V lost 0 bases to trimming and J lost 7 bases, with 13 bases between them. The CDR3 is 15 amino acids.

The V gene is TRBV27, the J gene TRBJ2-1, with D maybe TRBD1 (5 bases). V was trimmed by 0 bases and J by 10 bases, leaving 10 bases between them. CDR3 length: 13 residues. Germline CDR1 reads MNHEY; CDR2 reads SMNVEV (reference sequence). DNA of the CDR3: TGTGCCAGCAGTTTATCGCAGGGCTGGGAGCAGTTCTTC. It yields the protein CASSLSQGWEQFF.

For the CDR3, the DNA is TGTGCCAGCTCCCGACGGGACACTGAAGCTTTCTTT. Protein: CASSRRDTEAFF. The chain recombines TRBV18 with TRBJ1-1; no clear D gene. Trimming shortened V by 6 bases and J by 3 bases, and 8 bases separated the two germline ends. Germline lookup yields CDR1 KGHSH and CDR2 LQKENI. The CDR3 contains 12 residues.

This clonotype was counted ten times or more. V usage is TRBV7-9 and J usage is TRBJ2-7; D is unresolved. V dropped 5 bases and J dropped 2 bases, with 19 bases sitting between them. CDR1 is SEHNR and CDR2 is FQNEAQ in the germline V gene (reference sequence). CDR3 length equals 16 residues. The CDR3 is CASSLPTGTATYEQYF. The CDR3 DNA reads TGTGCCAGCAGCCTCCCGACCGGTACGGCGACCTACGAGCAGTACTTC.

Only a few counts were recorded for this clonotype. J is TRBJ2-7 and V is TRBV6-4; tentatively, D is TRBD1 or TRBD2 (5 bases each). From germline, CDR1 is MRHNA and CDR2 SNTAGT. The germline V and J ends were trimmed by 2 bases and 4 bases, with 21 bases remaining between them. The CDR3 covers 17 residues. This CDR3 is CASSDDGILRDLYEQYF. The DNA of the CDR3 is TGTGCCAGCAGTGACGACGGAATTCTCCGGGACCTTTACGAGCAGTACTTC.

This clonotype was seen repeatedly, ten times or more. J is TRBJ2-7 and V is TRBV11-2, with 11 bases lining up with TRBD1. Germline-derived CDR1 and CDR2 are SGHAT and FQNNGV. With V trimmed by 1 base and J by 3 bases, 2 bases remained unmatched. This CDR3 spans 15 amino acids. CDR3 coding DNA: TGTGCCAGCAGCTTAGGGACAGGGGGCAACTACGAGCAGTACTTC. It codes for CASSLGTGGNYEQYF.

The chain combines TRBV11-2 with TRBJ2-7, with TRBD2 as a possible D gene (5 bases). The CDR3 has 17 residues. Germline lookup yields CDR1 SGHAT and CDR2 FQNNGV. V was pared by 7 bases and J by 1 base, with 23 bases between. DNA for the CDR3: TGTGCCAGCACCACATCCGTCCAGCGGAGTGGGTCCTACGAGCAGTACTTC. Amino acid sequence: CASTTSVQRSGSYEQYF.

This clonotype was picked up many times. The chain uses TRBV5-6 and TRBJ2-2; D call uncertain. Germline V gives CDR1 SGHDT, CDR2 YYEEEE. Trimming took off 0 bases at V and 6 bases at J, with 6 bases between the two ends. The CDR3 is 13 residues long. In nucleotides, the CDR3 is TGTGCCAGCAGCTTGGGACACCCCGGGGAGCTGTTTTTT. Protein: CASSLGHPGELFF.

There are many counts of this clonotype. The chain carries TRBV11-3 and TRBJ2-1; no firm D call. Looked up from germline, CDR1 is SGHNT and CDR2 is YENEEA. CDR3 length: 13 residues. The V end lost 1 base, the J end lost 6 bases, and 7 bases lay between the germline ends. CDR3 sequence (DNA): TGTGCCAGCAGCTTAGGACTCTTCAATGAGCAGTTCTTC. The encoded protein is CASSLGLFNEQFF.

The chain uses TRBV12-3 or TRBV12-4 and TRBJ1-1; D gene uncertain. The germline V and J ends were trimmed by 6 bases and 5 bases, with 13 bases remaining between them. The CDR3 is 13 residues long. CDR3 in amino acids: CASRRSSGTEAFF. The CDR3 DNA reads TGTGCCAGCAGGCGGTCCTCTGGTACTGAAGCTTTCTTT.

This clonotype was counted many times. The rearrangement links TRBV12-3 or TRBV12-4 to TRBJ1-1, with TRBD1 matching 7 bases. The CDR3 totals 13 residues. V lost 6 bases to trimming and J lost 2 bases; unmatched junction nucleotides: 3. The CDR3 DNA reads TGTGCCAGCAGCTGGGACAGTAACACTGAAGCTTTCTTT. Amino acid sequence: CASSWDSNTEAFF.

This chain connects TRBV24-1 to TRBJ1-5; 8 bases fit TRBD1. Germline CDR1 KGHDR, CDR2 SFDVKD. The CDR3 loop spans 15 amino acids. J lost 4 bases, V lost 4 bases, and 5 bases had no gene match. The chain's CDR3 is CATSEATGGNQPQHF. Written as DNA, the CDR3 is TGTGCCACCAGTGAGGCAACAGGGGGGAATCAGCCCCAGCATTTT.

This chain links TRBV10-1 with TRBJ1-1; 9 nucleotides match TRBD1. This CDR3 comprises 15 residues. Looked up from germline, CDR1 is WNHNN and CDR2 is SYGVQD (reference sequence). J gave up 3 bases and V 7 bases, and 9 bases lay outside the gene matches. The CDR3 nucleotides read TGCGCCAGCAACCCAGGGACAGGGAGGGACACTGAAGCTTTCTTT. Translating it yields CASNPGTGRDTEAFF.